This T cell receptor beta chain was obtained from a study of tumor-infiltrating lymphocytes in primary liver carcinoma. Across the study: T1-T3 N0M0 was the stage of the tumors, which were about 4.2 to 10 cm across.

Study findings and constraints: Tumor-adjacent and tumor-blood pairs shared a smaller degree of overlap than tumor region pairs.

The CDR3 sequence is 14 residues long. The germline V gene has CDR1 MDHEN and CDR2 SYDVKM. With 0 bases removed from V and 1 base from J, the gap between germline ends came to 6 bases. The researchers produced TCR beta cDNA from 400 to 650 ng total RNA with a constant-region primer. It was through three nested multiplex PCR rounds of slightly modified ARM-PCR that TCR beta libraries arose. Forward primers for TRBV1-TRBV30 and a C-beta reverse primer served the first two PCR rounds, at about 9 cycles each. TCRdb ran MiXCR on the multiplex PCR reads and lists one entry per CDR3 protein. Of roughly 70,000 distinct CDR3 sequences listed, about 71% are singletons. Joint extraction of RNA and DNA used about 17-31 mg of bulk tissue that was unsorted. By proportion, this clonotype is medium-sized. As yet, its antigen is unknown.

This rearrangement joins TRBV28 to TRBJ1-1; D uncertain. This clonotype was obtained from a man in his forties with primary liver carcinoma and hepatitis B virus infection. The sequenced material came from liver tumor tissue from sampling region 4. As for subset: tumor region T4, right-lateral pole. CDR3 sequence reads: CASSLWGENTEAFF. Here the CDR3 DNA reads TGTGCCAGCAGTTTATGGGGTGAGAACACTGAAGCTTTCTTT.